Sequencing of this T cell receptor (beta chain) was carried out in a study of T cells in Graves' hyperthyroidism and ophthalmopathy. CDR3 size: 14 residues. The V and J ends lost 6 bases and 6 bases, in that order; junction bases with no gene match: 6. There were TCR beta CDR3 regions amplified from RNA transcripts. When the TCR CDR3 underwent first-round RT-PCR, the HTBI primer set was used. TCRdb re-derived calls from the multiplex PCR reads in MiXCR, one entry per CDR3 protein. This sample has 330,000 or so distinct CDR3 sequences, with approximately 18% found just once. This clonotype was recorded many times.

The sample was blood. The sequence was obtained from a middle-aged woman with Graves' ophthalmopathy. The V call is TRBV12-3 or TRBV12-4, the J call TRBJ1-5; 9 bases align to TRBD1. The CDR3 here is CASSQTGGLQPQHF. Written as DNA, the CDR3 is TGTGCCAGCAGCCAAACAGGGGGCCTTCAGCCCCAGCATTTT.